This TCR beta chain was sequenced during a study of blood T cell repertoires in COVID-19. At the level of the study: COVID-19 samples collected from the United States, Italy and Spain covered acute and convalescent phases. T cells, B-cell-depleted T cells, or PBMCs supplied cDNA or gDNA.

CDR3 length equals 16 residues. V was cut by 0 bases and J by 4 bases, with 11 bases left in between. CDR1 and CDR2 (germline): SGHRS, YFSETQ. Per the authors' pipeline: Cell counts per sample came from amplifying reference gene primers. Some clones are missing from TCRdb's copy, which holds only in-frame ones; the method was immunoSEQ multiplex PCR. That table gives V, J and clone size, and the DNA gave D and trimming. The sample lists 60,000 to 85,000 clones, roughly 90% seen once, with approximately 4.4% in the top ten. This receptor was taken from a man aged 50 to 60 with active COVID-19. This chain links TRBV5-1 with TRBJ1-6, with D hard to call. Sequencing used peripheral blood. CDR3 nucleotide sequence: TGCGCCAGCAGCTTGGGATCTACGGGATATAATTCACCCCTCCACTTT. Its protein product is CASSLGSTGYNSPLHF.